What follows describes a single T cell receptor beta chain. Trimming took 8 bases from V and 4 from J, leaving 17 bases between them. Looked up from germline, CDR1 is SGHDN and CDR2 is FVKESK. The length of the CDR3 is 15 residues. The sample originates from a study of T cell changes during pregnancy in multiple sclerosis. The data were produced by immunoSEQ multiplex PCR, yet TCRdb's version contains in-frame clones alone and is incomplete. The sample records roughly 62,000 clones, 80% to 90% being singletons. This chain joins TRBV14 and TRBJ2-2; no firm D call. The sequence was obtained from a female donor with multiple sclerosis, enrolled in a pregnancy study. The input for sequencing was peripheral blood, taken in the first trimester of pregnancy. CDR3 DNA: TGTGCCAGCTCGGAAGAGACACCATTCACCGGGGAGCTGTTTTTT. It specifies CASSEETPFTGELFF.